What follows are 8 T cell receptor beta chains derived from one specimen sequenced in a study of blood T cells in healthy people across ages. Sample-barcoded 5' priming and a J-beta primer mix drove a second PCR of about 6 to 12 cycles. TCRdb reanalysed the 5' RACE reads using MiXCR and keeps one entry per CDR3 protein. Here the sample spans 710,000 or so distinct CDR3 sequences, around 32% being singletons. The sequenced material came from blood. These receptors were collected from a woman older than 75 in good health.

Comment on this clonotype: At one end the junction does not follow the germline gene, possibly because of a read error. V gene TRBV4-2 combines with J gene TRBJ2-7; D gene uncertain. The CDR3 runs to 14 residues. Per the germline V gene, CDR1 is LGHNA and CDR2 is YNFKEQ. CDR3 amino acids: CASSQAPGPYEQDF. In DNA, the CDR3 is TGTGCCAGCAGCCAAGCTCCAGGTCCCTACGAGCAGGACTTC.

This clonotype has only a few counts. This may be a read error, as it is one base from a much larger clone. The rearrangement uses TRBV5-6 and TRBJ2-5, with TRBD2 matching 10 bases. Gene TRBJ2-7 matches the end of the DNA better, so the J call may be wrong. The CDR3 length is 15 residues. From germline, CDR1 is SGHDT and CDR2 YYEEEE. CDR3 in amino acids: CASSLGSGGRYEQYF. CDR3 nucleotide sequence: TGTGCCAGCAGCTTGGGTAGCGGGGGGCGCTACGAGCAGTACTTC.

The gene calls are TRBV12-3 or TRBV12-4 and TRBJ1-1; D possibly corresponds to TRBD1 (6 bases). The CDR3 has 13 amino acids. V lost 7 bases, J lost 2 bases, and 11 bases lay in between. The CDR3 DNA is TGTGCCAGCAAAGACAGGATTAACACTGAAGCTTTCTTT. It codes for CASKDRINTEAFF.

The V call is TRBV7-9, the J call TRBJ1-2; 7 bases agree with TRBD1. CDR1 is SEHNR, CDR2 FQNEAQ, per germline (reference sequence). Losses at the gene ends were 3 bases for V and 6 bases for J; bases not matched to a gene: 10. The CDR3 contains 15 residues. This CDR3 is CASSFRRDRIDGYTF. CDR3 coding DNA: TGTGCCAGCAGCTTCCGCCGGGACAGAATTGATGGCTACACCTTC.

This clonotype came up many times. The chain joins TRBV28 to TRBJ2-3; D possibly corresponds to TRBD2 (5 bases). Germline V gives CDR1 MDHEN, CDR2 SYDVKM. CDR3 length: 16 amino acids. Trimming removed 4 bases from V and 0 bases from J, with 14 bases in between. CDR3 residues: CASSSPGGYSTDTQYF. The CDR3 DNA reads TGTGCCAGCAGTTCCCCTGGCGGGTATAGCACAGATACGCAGTATTTT.

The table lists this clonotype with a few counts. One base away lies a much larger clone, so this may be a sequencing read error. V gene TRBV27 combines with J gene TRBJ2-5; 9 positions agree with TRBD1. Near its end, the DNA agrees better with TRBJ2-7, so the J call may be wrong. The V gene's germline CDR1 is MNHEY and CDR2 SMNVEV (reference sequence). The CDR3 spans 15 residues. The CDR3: CASVKQGTGWHEQYF. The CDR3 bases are TGTGCCAGCGTTAAACAGGGGACAGGGTGGCACGAGCAGTACTTC.

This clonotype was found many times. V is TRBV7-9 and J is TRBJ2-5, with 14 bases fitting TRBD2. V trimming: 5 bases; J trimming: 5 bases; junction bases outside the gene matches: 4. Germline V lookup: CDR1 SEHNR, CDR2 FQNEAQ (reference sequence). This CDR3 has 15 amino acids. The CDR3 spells CASSPGLAGAETQYF. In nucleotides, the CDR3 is TGTGCCAGCAGCCCGGGACTAGCGGGGGCGGAGACCCAGTACTTC.

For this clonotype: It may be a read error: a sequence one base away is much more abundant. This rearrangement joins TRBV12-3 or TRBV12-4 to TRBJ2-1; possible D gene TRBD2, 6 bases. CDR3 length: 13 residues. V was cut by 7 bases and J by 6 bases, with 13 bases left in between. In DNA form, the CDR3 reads TGTGCCAGCACTCGCACTAGCCGCAATGAGCAGTTCTTC. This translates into CASTRTSRNEQFF.